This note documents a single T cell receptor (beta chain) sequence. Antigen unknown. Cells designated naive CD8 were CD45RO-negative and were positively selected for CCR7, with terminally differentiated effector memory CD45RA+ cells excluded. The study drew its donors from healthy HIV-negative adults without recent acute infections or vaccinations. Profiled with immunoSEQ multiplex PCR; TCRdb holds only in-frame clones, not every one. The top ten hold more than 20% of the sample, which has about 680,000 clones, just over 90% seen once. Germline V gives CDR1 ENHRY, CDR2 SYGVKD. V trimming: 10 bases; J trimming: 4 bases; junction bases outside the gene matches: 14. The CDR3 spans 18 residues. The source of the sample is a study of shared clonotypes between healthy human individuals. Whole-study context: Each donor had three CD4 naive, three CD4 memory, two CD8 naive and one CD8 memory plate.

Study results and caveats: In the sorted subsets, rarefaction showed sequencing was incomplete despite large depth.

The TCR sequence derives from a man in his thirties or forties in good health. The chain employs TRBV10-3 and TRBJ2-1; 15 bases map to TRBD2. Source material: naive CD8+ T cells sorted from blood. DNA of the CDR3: TGTGCCACCCTAACCCGGACTAGCGGGGGGGGCCAATACAATGAGCAGTTCTTC. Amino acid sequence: CATLTRTSGGGQYNEQFF.